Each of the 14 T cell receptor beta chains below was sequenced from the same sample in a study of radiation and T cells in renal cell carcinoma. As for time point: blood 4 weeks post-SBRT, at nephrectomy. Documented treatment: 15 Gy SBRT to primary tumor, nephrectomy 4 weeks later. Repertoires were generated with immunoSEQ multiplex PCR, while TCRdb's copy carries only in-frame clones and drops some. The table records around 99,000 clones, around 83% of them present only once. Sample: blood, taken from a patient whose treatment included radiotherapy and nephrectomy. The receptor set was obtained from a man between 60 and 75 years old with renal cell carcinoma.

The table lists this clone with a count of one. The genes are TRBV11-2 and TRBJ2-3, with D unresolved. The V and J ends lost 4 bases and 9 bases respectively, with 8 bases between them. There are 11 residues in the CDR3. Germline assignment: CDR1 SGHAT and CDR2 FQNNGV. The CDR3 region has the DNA TGTGCCAGCAGCTCCCGAGAAACGCAGTATTTT. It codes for CASSSRETQYF.

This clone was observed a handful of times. CDR3 sequence (DNA): TGCGCCAGCAGCCAAGGCCCGGCCACCGGGGAGCTGTTTTTT. This encodes CASSQGPATGELFF. The gene calls are TRBV4-3 and TRBJ2-2; D not certain. The V gene lost 1 base and the J gene lost 4 bases, with 7 bases spanning the gap. Per the germline V gene, CDR1 is LGHNA and CDR2 is YSLEER. This CDR3 is built from 14 residues.

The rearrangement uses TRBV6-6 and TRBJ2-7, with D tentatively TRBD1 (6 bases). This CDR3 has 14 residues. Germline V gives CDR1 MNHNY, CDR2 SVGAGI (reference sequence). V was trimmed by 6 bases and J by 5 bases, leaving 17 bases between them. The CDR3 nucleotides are TGTGCCAGCAGCGATATTACAGGGTGGGACGAGCAGTACTTC. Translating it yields CASSDITGWDEQYF.

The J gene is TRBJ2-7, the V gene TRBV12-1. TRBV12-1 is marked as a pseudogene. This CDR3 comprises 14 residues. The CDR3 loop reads CASSFGTPSYEQYF. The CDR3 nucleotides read TGTGCCAGCAGCTTTGGGACGCCGTCCTACGAGCAGTACTTC.

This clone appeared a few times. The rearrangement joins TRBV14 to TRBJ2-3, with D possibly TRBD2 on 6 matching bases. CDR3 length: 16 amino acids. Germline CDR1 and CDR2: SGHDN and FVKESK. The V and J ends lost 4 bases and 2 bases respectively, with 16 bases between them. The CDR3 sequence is CASSPRPAGFTDTQYF. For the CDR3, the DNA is TGTGCCAGCAGCCCCCGACCGGCGGGGTTCACAGATACGCAGTATTTT. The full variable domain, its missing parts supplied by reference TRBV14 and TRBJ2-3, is EAGVTQFPSHSVIEKGQTVTLRCDPISGHDNLYWYRRVMGKEIKFLLHFVKESKQDESGMPNNRFLAERTGGTYSTLKVQPAELEDSGVYFCASSPRPAGFTDTQYFGPGTRLTVL.

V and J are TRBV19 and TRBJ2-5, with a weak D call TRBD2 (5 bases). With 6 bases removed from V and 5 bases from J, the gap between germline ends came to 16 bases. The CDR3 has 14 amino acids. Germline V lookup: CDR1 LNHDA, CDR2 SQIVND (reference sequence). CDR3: CASSPIRGAETQYF. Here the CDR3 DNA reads TGTGCCAGTAGCCCCATTCGGGGAGCGGAGACCCAGTACTTC.

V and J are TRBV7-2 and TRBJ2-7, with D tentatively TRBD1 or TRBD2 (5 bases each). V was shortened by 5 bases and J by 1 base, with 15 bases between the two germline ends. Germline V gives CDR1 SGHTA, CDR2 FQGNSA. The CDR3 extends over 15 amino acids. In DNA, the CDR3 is TGTGCCAGCAGCGCGAGGGGCGGGTCTTCCTACGAGCAGTACTTC. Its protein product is CASSARGGSSYEQYF.

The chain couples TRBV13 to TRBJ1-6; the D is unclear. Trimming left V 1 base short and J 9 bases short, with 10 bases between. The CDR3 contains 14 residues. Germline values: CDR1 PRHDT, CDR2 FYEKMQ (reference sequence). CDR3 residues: CASSLERARSPLHF. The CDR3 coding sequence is TGTGCCAGCAGCTTAGAAAGGGCCCGTTCACCCCTCCACTTT.

In DNA form, the CDR3 reads TGTGCCAGCAGCTTCTCCTACCAGGGACAGGGGGACCCAGATACGCAGTATTTT. This codes for CASSFSYQGQGDPDTQYF. V gene TRBV7-9 combines with J gene TRBJ2-3, with TRBD1 matching 11 bases. J gave up 4 bases and V 3 bases, and 12 bases lay outside the gene matches. This CDR3 is built from 18 residues. Germline V gene data show CDR1 as SEHNR and CDR2 as FQNEAQ (reference sequence).

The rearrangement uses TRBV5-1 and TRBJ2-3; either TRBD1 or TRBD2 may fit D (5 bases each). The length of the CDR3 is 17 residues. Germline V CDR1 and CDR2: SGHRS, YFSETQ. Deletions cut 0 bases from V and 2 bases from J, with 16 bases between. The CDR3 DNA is TGCGCCAGCAGCTTGGCCGGGACCCCGTGGAACACAGATACGCAGTATTTT. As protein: CASSLAGTPWNTDTQYF.

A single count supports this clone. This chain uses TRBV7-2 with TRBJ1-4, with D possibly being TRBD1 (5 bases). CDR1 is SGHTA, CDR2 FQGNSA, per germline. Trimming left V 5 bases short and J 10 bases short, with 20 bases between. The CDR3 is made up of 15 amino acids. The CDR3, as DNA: TGTGCCAGCAGCATCCGTCCTTCCCAGGGCGGAAAACTGTTTTTT. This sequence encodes CASSIRPSQGGKLFF. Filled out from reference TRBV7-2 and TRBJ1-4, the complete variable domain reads GAGVSQSPSNKVTEKGKDVELRCDPISGHTALYWYRQSLGQGLEFLIYFQGNSAPDKSGLPSDRFSAERTGGSVSTLTIQRTQQEDSAVYLCASSIRPSQGGKLFFGSGTQLSVL.

CDR3 DNA: TGTGCCAGCAGCCAGGCACTCGGGAGGGATCGCACAGATACGCAGTATTTT. It specifies CASSQALGRDRTDTQYF. The chain combines TRBV16 with TRBJ2-3; 8 bases map to TRBD2. V gave up 3 bases and J gave up 1 base; unmatched junction bases: 9. The CDR3 has 17 residues. Germline V gene data show CDR1 as KGHSY and CDR2 as FQNENV.

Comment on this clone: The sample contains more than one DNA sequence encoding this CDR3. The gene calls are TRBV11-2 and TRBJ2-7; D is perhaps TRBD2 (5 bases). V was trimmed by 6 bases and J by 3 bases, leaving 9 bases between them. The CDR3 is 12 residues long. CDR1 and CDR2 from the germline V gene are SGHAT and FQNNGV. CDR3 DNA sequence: TGTGCCAGCAGTAGTGCGGGCTACGAGCAGTACTTC. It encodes CASSSAGYEQYF.

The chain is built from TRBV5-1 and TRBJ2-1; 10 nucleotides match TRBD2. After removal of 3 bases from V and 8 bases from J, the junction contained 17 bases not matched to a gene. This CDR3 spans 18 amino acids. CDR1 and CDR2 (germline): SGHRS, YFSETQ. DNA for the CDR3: TGCGCCAGCAGCTCACCGGCGGGTTTCAGCGGGAGGGGGGATGAGCAGTTCTTC. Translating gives CASSSPAGFSGRGDEQFF.